This T cell receptor (beta chain) derives from a study of a mutant IDH1 vaccine in newly diagnosed glioma. At the level of the study: Eight vaccinations went to patients in weeks 1, 3, 5, 7, 11, 15, 19, 23.

Time point specified: week 5, during vaccination. The investigators gave 300 ug of mutant IDH1 20-mer peptide in each vaccine dose, together with topical imiquimod. This clone was detected only a few times. What it binds is unknown. This CDR3 contains 14 residues. V gave up 1 base and J gave up 0 bases, with 4 bases separating them. Germline V gives CDR1 SGHNT, CDR2 YYREEE (reference sequence). The table came from immunoSEQ multiplex PCR; TCRdb's copy has only in-frame clones and leaves some out. The sample records about 51,000 clones, around four fifths being singletons. Findings and caveats of the study: Pseudoprogression apparently tracked independently of changes in top peripheral T cell clonotypes. Researchers report vaccine-induced immune responses in 93.3% of patients.

This rearrangement joins TRBV5-4 to TRBJ2-2; no firm D call. This specimen was PBMCs, taken from a glioma patient whose treatment included an IDH1 peptide vaccine. This clonotype was obtained from a middle-aged man with glioma. CDR3 residues: CASSLKTNTGELFF. The CDR3, as DNA: TGTGCCAGCAGCTTGAAGACGAACACCGGGGAGCTGTTTTTT.